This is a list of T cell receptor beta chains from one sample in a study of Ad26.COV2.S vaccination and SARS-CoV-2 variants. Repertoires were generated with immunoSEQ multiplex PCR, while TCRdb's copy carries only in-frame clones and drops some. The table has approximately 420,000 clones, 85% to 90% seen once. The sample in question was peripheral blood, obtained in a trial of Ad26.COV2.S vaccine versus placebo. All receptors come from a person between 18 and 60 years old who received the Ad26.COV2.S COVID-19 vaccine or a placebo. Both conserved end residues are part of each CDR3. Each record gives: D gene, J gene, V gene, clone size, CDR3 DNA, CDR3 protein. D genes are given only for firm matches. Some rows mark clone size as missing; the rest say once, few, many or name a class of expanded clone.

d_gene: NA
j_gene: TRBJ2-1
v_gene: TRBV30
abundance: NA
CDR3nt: TGTGCCTGGAGTGGGGGAATTGAGCAGTTCTTC
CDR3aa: CAWSGGIEQFF

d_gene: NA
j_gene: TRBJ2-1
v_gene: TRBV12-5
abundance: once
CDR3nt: TGTGCTAGTGGTTTGGGGCATGACTATGAGCAGTTCTTC
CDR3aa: CASGLGHDYEQFF

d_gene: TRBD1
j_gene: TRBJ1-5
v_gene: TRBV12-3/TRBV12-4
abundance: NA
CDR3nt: TGTGCCAGCTCCCTACAGGGGATTCAGCCCCAGCATTTT
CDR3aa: CASSLQGIQPQHF

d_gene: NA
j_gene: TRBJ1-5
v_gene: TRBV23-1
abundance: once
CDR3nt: TGCGCCAGCAGTCAATCGATCAGGGAAGATCAGCCCCAGCATTTT
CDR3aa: CASSQSIREDQPQHF

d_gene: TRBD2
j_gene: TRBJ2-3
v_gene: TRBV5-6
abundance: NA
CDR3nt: TGTGCCAGCAGCTTGGTACTAGCGGGGGTAGATACGCAGTATTTT
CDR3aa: CASSLVLAGVDTQYF

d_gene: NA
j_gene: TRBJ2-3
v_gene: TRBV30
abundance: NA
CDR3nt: TGTGCCTACGGGACTTTCGGTACAGATACGCAGTATTTT
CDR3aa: CAYGTFGTDTQYF

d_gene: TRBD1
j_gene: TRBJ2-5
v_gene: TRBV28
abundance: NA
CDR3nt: TGTGCCAGCAGCACCCCCGGGACAGGGGGAGAGACCCAGTACTTC
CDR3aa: CASSTPGTGGETQYF

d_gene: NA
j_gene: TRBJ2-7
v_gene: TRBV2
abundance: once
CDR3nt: TGTGCCAGCAGTGAAGCGTGGGGCCAGGCCTACGAGCAGTACTTC
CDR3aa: CASSEAWGQAYEQYF

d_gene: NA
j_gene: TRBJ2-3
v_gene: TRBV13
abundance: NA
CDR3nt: TGTGCCAGCAGCTTTTCAGGAATTTCCGGGACAATATTCACAGATACGCAGTATTTT
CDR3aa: CASSFSGISGTIFTDTQYF

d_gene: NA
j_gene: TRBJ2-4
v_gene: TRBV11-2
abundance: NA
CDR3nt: TGTGCCAGCAGTGCCCTGGGATTAGCCAAAAACATTCAGTACTTC
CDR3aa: CASSALGLAKNIQYF

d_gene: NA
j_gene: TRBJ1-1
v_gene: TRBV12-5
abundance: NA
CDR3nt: TGTGCTAGTGGTTTTCTAATAGGGGAGAGGGGGAACACTGAAGCTTTCTTT
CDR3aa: CASGFLIGERGNTEAFF

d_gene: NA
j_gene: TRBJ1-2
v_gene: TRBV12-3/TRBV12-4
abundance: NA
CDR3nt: TGTGCCAGCAGTTTGGTCAGGGATGGCTACACCTTC
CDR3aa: CASSLVRDGYTF

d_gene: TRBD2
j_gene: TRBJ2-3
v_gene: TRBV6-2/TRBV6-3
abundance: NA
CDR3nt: TGTGCCAGCAGTTTCCTGGAGGGAAGCGGGGGGGCAGATACGCAGTATTTT
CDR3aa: CASSFLEGSGGADTQYF

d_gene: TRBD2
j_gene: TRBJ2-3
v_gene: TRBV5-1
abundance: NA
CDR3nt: TGCGCCAGCAGCCAAGGGACTAGCGGAAGCACAGATACGCAGTATTTT
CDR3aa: CASSQGTSGSTDTQYF

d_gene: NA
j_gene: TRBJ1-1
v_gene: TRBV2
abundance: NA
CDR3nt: TGTGCCAGCAGGGGGGAGGGGAGGGGTGAAGCTTTCTTT
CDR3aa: CASRGEGRGEAFF

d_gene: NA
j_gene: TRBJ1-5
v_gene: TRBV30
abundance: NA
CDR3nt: TGTGCCTGGAGTCAAATGTCAGATCAGCCCCAGCATTTT
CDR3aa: CAWSQMSDQPQHF

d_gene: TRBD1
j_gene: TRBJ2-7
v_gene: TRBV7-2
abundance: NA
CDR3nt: TGTGCCAGCAGCTTGTCGGTAGTACAGGGGGTCCACGAGCAGTACTTC
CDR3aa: CASSLSVVQGVHEQYF

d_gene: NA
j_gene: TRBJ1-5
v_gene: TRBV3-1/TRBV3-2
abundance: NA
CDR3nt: TGTGCCAGCAGCCTCGGGGCGTCTTCAGAGCCCCAGCATTTT
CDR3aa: CASSLGASSEPQHF

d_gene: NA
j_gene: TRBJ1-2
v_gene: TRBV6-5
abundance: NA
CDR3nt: TGTGCCAGCATGACGGGGGTTGGTGGCTACACCTTC
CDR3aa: CASMTGVGGYTF

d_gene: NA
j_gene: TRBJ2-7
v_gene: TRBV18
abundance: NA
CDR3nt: TGTGCCAGCTCACCTGACAGGATCCACGAGCAGTACTTC
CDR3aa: CASSPDRIHEQYF

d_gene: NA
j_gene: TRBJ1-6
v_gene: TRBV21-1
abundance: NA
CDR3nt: TGTGCCAGCAGCATGGAAGAAAATAATTCACCCCTCCACTTT
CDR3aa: CASSMEENNSPLHF

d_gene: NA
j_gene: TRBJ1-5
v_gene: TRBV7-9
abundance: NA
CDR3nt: TGTGCCAGCAGCTTACCAGGGAACAATCAGCCCCAGCATTTT
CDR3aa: CASSLPGNNQPQHF

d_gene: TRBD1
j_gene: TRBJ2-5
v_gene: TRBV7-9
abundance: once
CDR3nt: TGTGCCAGCAGCCCATCTTGGACAGGGGATCAAGAGACCCAGTACTTC
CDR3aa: CASSPSWTGDQETQYF

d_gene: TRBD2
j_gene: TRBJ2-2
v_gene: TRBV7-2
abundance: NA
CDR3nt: TGTGCCAGCAGTCAGCGGGGGCCTAGCACCGGGGAGCTGTTTTTT
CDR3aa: CASSQRGPSTGELFF

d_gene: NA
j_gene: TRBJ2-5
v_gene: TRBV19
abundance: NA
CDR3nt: TGTGCCAGTAGCGAAGCCGGGACGCCCACTCAGTGGACCCAGTACTTC
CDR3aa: CASSEAGTPTQWTQYF

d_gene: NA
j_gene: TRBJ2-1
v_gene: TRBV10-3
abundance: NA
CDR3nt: TGTGCCATCGGGGACGGAAACTCCTACAATGAGCAGTTCTTC
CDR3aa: CAIGDGNSYNEQFF

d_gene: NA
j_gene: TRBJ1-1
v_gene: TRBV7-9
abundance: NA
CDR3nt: TGTGCCAGCAGCTTAGCAGACCTGAACACTGAAGCTTTCTTT
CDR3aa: CASSLADLNTEAFF

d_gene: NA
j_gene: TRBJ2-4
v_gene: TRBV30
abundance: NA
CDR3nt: TGTGCCTGGAACCGGGGGACCCTCCTGGCCAAAAACATTCAGTACTTC
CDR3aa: CAWNRGTLLAKNIQYF

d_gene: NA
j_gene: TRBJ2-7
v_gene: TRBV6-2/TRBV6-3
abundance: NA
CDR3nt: TGTGCCAGCAGTTACCCCGGTTCCAGACTTTTCTACGAGCAGTACTTC
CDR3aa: CASSYPGSRLFYEQYF

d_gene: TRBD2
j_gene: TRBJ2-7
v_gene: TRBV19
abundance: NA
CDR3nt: TGTGCCAGTAAATCGGGGGGCTCCTACGAGCAGTACTTC
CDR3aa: CASKSGGSYEQYF

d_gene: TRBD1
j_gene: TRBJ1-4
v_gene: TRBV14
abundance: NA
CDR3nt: TGTGCCAGCAGCCCCGGGACAGGGGACGAAAAACTGTTTTTT
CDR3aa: CASSPGTGDEKLFF

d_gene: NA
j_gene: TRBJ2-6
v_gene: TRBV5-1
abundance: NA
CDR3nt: TGCGCCAGCAGCTTGGGACCCAGGGACGGTGGGGCCAACGTCCTGACTTTC
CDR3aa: CASSLGPRDGGANVLTF

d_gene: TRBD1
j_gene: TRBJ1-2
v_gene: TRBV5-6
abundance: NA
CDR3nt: TGTGCCAGCAGCCCGCCGGGACAGGGATGGGATGGCTACACCTTC
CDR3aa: CASSPPGQGWDGYTF

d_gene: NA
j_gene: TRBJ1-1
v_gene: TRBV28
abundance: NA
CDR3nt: TGTGCCAGCAGTCCAGGGATGAACACTGAAGCTTTCTTT
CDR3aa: CASSPGMNTEAFF

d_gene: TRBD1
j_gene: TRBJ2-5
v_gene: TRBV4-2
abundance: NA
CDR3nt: TGTGCCAGCAGCCCCAGGGACAGGGTAGAAGAGACCCAGTACTTC
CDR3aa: CASSPRDRVEETQYF

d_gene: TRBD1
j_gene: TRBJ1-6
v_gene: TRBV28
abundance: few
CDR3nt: TGTGCCAGCAGGTATGGACAGGGGGTAAATTCACCCCTCCACTTT
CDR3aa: CASRYGQGVNSPLHF

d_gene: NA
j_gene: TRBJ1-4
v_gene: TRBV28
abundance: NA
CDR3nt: TGTGCCAGCAGGGGGGGAGGAAGTAATGAAAAACTGTTTTTT
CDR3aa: CASRGGGSNEKLFF

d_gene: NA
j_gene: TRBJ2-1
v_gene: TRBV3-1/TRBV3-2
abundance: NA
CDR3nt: TGTGCCAGCAGCCTAAGCCGGACTGATGAGCAGTTCTTC
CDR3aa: CASSLSRTDEQFF

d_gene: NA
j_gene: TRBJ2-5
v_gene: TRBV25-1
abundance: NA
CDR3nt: TGTGCCAGCGCAGGGGACTATAGCTTGGGGCGGACCCAGTACTTC
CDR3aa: CASAGDYSLGRTQYF

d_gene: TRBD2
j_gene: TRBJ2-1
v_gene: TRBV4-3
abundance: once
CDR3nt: TGCGCCAGCAGCCAAGATCTCGGGGGGGGGCTCAATGAGCAGTTCTTC
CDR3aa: CASSQDLGGGLNEQFF

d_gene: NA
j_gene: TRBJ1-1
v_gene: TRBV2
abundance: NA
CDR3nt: TGTGCCAGCAGTGAGTTCCCCCCAGGCGCTGAAGCTTTCTTT
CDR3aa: CASSEFPPGAEAFF

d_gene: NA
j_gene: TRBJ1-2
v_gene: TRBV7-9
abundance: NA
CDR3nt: TGTGCCAGCAGCCCTGATTCGGGACAAATTTATGGCTACACCTTC
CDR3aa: CASSPDSGQIYGYTF

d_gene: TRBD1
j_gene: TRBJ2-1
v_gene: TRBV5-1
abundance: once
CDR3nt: TGCGCCAGCAGCCCACTTCCGGGACAGGGGCGAGGCTCCTACAATGAGCAGTTCTTC
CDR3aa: CASSPLPGQGRGSYNEQFF

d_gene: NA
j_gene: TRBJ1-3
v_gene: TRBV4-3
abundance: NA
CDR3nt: TGCGCCAGCAGCCAAGATCGTAACTACCCTGGAAACACCATATATTTT
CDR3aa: CASSQDRNYPGNTIYF

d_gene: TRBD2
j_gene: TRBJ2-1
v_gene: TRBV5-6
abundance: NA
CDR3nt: TGTGCCAGCAGCTTGGCAGGGCTAGCGGGGGGATTGTATGAGCAGTTCTTC
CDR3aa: CASSLAGLAGGLYEQFF

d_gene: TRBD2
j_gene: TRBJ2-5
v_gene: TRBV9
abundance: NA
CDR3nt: TGTGCCAGCAGCGTAGACGCTAGCGGGGGGCTGTACCAAGAGACCCAGTACTTC
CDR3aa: CASSVDASGGLYQETQYF

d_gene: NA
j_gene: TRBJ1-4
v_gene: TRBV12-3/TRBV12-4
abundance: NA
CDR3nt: TGTGCCAGCCGGGAGTCTATCAATGAAAAACTGTTTTTT
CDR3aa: CASRESINEKLFF

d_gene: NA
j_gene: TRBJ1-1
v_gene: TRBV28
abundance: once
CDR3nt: TGTGCCAGCAGTAACAGGATGCGCACTGAAGCTTTCTTT
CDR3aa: CASSNRMRTEAFF

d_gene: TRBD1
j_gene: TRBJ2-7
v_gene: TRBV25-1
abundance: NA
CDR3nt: TGTGCCAGCAGTGGGGGACAGGGGGCCTACGAGCAGTACTTC
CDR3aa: CASSGGQGAYEQYF

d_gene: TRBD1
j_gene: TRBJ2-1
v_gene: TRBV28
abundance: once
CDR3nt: TGTGCCAGCAGTGTCCCACAGGGGGCAAGTTTAGATGAGCAGTTCTTC
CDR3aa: CASSVPQGASLDEQFF

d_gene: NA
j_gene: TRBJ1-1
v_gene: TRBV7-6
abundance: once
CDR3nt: TGTGCCAGCACCAAGGCGTGGGGAACAGCGTTGAACACTGAAGCTTTCTTT
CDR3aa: CASTKAWGTALNTEAFF

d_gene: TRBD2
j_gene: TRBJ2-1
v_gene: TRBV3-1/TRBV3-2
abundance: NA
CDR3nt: TGTGCCAGCAGCCAAGTGAGCGGGGAGAATGAGCAGTTCTTC
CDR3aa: CASSQVSGENEQFF

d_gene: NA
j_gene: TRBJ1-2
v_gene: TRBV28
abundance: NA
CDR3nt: TGTGCCAGCACGTTAGCAGTTTCTAACTATGGCTACACCTTC
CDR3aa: CASTLAVSNYGYTF

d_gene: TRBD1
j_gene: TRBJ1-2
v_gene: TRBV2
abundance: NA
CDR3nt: TGTGCCAGCAGGGGGGACAGCCCCTCGGGTGGCTACACCTTC
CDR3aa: CASRGDSPSGGYTF

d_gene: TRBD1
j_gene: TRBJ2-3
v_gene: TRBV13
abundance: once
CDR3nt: TGTGCCAGCAGCTTGGCCGGACAGGGGGCACTGGTGGAGAGGACAGATACGCAGTATTTT
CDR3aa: CASSLAGQGALVERTDTQYF

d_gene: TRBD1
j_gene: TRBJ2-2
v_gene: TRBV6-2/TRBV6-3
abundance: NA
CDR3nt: TGTGCCAGCAGTTGGGACAGAAACACCGGGGAGCTGTTTTTT
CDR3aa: CASSWDRNTGELFF

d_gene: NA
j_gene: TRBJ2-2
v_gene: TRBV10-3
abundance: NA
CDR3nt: TGTGCCATCAGTTTTATAGAGGGGGGCCTGGGCACCGGGGAGCTGTTTTTT
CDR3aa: CAISFIEGGLGTGELFF

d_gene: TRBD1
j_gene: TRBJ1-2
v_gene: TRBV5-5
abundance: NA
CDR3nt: TGTGCCAGCAGCTTGGGGGACAGGAGTAACTATGGCTACACCTTC
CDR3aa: CASSLGDRSNYGYTF

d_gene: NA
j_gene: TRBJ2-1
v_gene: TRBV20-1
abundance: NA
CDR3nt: TGCAGTGCCAGACCCCGCAATGAGCAGTTCTTC
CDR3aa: CSARPRNEQFF